This T cell receptor (beta chain) derives from a study of blood T cells in healthy people across ages. Then a second PCR, running about 6 to 12 cycles, was carried out with a sample-barcoded 5' primer and a J-beta primer mix. MiXCR, run by TCRdb on the 5' RACE reads, gives a single entry per CDR3 protein. The data hold 550,000 to 750,000 distinct CDR3 sequences, with over 20% observed a single time. CDR3 length: 11 residues. From germline, CDR1 is DFQATT and CDR2 SNEGSKA (reference sequence). V lost 3 bases and J 5 bases, leaving 6 bases between the germline ends. Only a few counts were recorded for this clonotype.

The chain links TRBV20-1 to TRBJ2-3; D is unclear. This clonotype was obtained from a man aged 65 to 79 in good health. The sample was blood. In DNA form, the CDR3 reads TGCAGTGCTAGCCAGGAAGATACGCAGTATTTT. Translated, it gives CSASQEDTQYF.